This entry concerns a single T cell receptor beta chain. Authors' methods: Researchers report that nucleated cell counts were estimated from reference gene primer amplification. TCRdb keeps only in-frame clones here, not all; method: immunoSEQ multiplex PCR. D and trimming were read from the DNA, whereas the V and J calls and clone size are those reported in that table. Counted here are roughly 240,000 clones, 86% occurring once; the ten biggest clones make up 1.5% to 2%. The data were obtained in a study of blood T cell repertoires in COVID-19. Whole-study context: Donors in the United States, Italy and Spain gave samples during acute or convalescent COVID-19. Sources were T cells, B-cell-depleted T cells, or PBMCs; the material itself was cDNA or gDNA.

Trimming took 3 bases from V and 0 from J, leaving 6 bases between them. CDR1 is SGHVS, CDR2 FQNEAQ, per germline. The CDR3 has 14 amino acids. The TCR was taken from a woman aged 55-70 years who had recovered from COVID-19. The V call is TRBV7-8, the J call TRBJ1-3; unclear D gene. The sample was peripheral blood. The CDR3, as DNA: TGTGCCAGCAGCTTCCACTTCTCTGGAAACACCATATATTTT. Protein: CASSFHFSGNTIYF. The whole variable domain, filled in from reference TRBV7-8 and TRBJ1-3, reads GAGVSQSPRYKVAKRGQDVALRCDPISGHVSLFWYQQALGQGPEFLTYFQNEAQLDKSGLPSDRFFAERPEGSVSTLKIQRTQQEDSAVYLCASSFHFSGNTIYFGEGSWLTVV.